This T cell receptor (beta chain) was identified in a study of Graves' ophthalmopathy and Graves' hyperthyroidism. The CDR3 runs to 15 residues. V lost 6 bases, J lost 4 bases, and 11 bases stayed unmatched. CDR1 SGHAT and CDR2 FQNNGV come from the germline V gene. RNA transcripts served as template for amplifying TCR beta CDR3 sequences. In the first round, RT-PCR was carried out with HTBI primers, and a multiplex PCR formed the second round. TCRdb re-analysed the multiplex PCR reads in MiXCR, keeping a single row per CDR3 protein. The table records about 620,000 distinct CDR3 sequences, around a fifth of them present only once. Diagnosis relied on clinical symptoms, serum thyroxine, TRAb, thyroid ultrasound and orbital computed tomography.

The V call is TRBV11-2, the J call TRBJ1-2, with 7 positions matching TRBD1. This clonotype was sampled from a woman in her late teens or twenties with stable Graves' hyperthyroidism. Some clones in this sample may be carry-over from other donors' samples. Specimen: peripheral blood. CDR3 DNA sequence: TGTGCCAGCAGTCTATCCCGGGACAGTTCCTATGGCTACACCTTC. Amino acids: CASSLSRDSSYGYTF.